This T cell receptor beta chain comes out of a study of PD-1 blockade in classical Hodgkin lymphoma. Study conclusions and caveats: It was reported that newly diagnosed patients had less baseline TCR diversity than healthy donors.

Only in-frame clones appear in the TCRdb table, and some are missing; sequencing was by immunoSEQ multiplex PCR. The profile shows more than 9,500 clones, about 85% of them singletons. About this clone itself: Its cognate antigen is unknown.

Time point reported: cycle 4 day 1 (C4D1), after 6 weeks of nivolumab. Relapse after autologous stem cell transplantation occurred in every patient, and brentuximab vedotin exposure varied. The CD8+ T cells came from thawed PBMCs through magnetic negative selection. Complete response, partial response or progressive disease was recorded as best response. CDR1 and CDR2 from the germline V gene are SNHLY and FYNNEI. The junction had 6 bases not matched to a gene; V was cut back by 6 bases and J by 2 bases. This CDR3 region has 14 residues. The specimen was CD8+ T cells from blood, collected before the fourth cycle of nivolumab. The receptor comes from a human donor with classical Hodgkin lymphoma. The donor label of this sample is uncertain. The chain uses TRBV2 and TRBJ2-5; 7 bases line up with TRBD1. The CDR3 protein is CASRFRDSQETQYF. CDR3 DNA: TGTGCCAGCAGGTTCCGGGACAGTCAAGAGACCCAGTACTTC.